This is a list of T cell receptor beta chains from one sample in a study of CD4 T cells in relation to SARS-CoV-2 and coronaviruses. Some clones are missing from TCRdb's copy, which holds only in-frame ones; the method was immunoSEQ multiplex PCR. The data show 20,000 to 25,000 clones, around 78% seen once. The antigens for these receptors are not known. Material: CD4+ T cells from PBMCs, cultured in vitro. The receptor source for this set is a human donor in good health. Both conserved end residues are part of each CDR3. A D gene is named only where the DNA matches it firmly. Not every row has a clone size; where given, it reads once, few, many or a size class.

v_gene: TRBV15; j_gene: TRBJ2-3; abundance: once; d_gene: TRBD2; CDR3nt: TGTGCCACCAGCAATCGAGCGGGGCTCTACACAGATACGCAGTATTTT; CDR3aa: CATSNRAGLYTDTQYF
v_gene: TRBV18; j_gene: TRBJ1-5; abundance: NA; d_gene: NA; CDR3nt: TGTGCCAGCTCACCACCATCAGGGGTCGGGTATCAGCCCCAGCATTTT; CDR3aa: CASSPPSGVGYQPQHF
v_gene: TRBV7-8; j_gene: TRBJ2-7; abundance: once; d_gene: TRBD2; CDR3nt: TGTGCCAGCAGCTTAGGGACTAGCGGGAGGACCTACGAGCAGTACTTC; CDR3aa: CASSLGTSGRTYEQYF
v_gene: TRBV20-1; j_gene: TRBJ1-1; abundance: few; d_gene: NA; CDR3nt: TGCAGTGCTAGAGATCTCGAAGGAGCTTTCTTT; CDR3aa: CSARDLEGAFF
v_gene: TRBV11-2; j_gene: TRBJ2-7; abundance: NA; d_gene: NA; CDR3nt: TGTGCCAGCAGCTTAGGGACGGACTCCTACGAGCAGTACTTC; CDR3aa: CASSLGTDSYEQYF
v_gene: TRBV6-1; j_gene: TRBJ1-1; abundance: NA; d_gene: TRBD1; CDR3nt: TGTGCCAGCAGTGTAGACAGGGGGGATTTATACACTGAAGCTTTCTTT; CDR3aa: CASSVDRGDLYTEAFF
v_gene: TRBV20-1; j_gene: TRBJ2-3; abundance: NA; d_gene: NA; CDR3nt: TGCAGTGCTAGCTCGGCCCCTCAGTATTTT; CDR3aa: CSASSAPQYF
v_gene: TRBV2; j_gene: TRBJ2-1; abundance: NA; d_gene: TRBD1; CDR3nt: TGTGCCAGCAGGGGACAGGTCTCCTACAATGAGCAGTTCTTC; CDR3aa: CASRGQVSYNEQFF
v_gene: TRBV2; j_gene: TRBJ1-2; abundance: NA; d_gene: NA; CDR3nt: TGTGCCAGCAGTGAAGAGGTGAGGAGTAACTATGGCTACACCTTC; CDR3aa: CASSEEVRSNYGYTF
v_gene: TRBV5-1; j_gene: TRBJ2-2; abundance: few; d_gene: NA; CDR3nt: TGCGCCAGCAGCTTGAACACCGGGGAGCTGTTTTTT; CDR3aa: CASSLNTGELFF
v_gene: TRBV9; j_gene: TRBJ1-2; abundance: NA; d_gene: TRBD1; CDR3nt: TGTGCCAGCAGCGTAGGGACAGGGGTTGGGTATGGCTACACCTTC; CDR3aa: CASSVGTGVGYGYTF
v_gene: TRBV6-4; j_gene: TRBJ1-1; abundance: NA; d_gene: NA; CDR3nt: TGTGCCAGCAGTTTACAGGGTGAAGGCACTGAAGCTTTCTTT; CDR3aa: CASSLQGEGTEAFF
v_gene: TRBV18; j_gene: TRBJ1-1; abundance: NA; d_gene: NA; CDR3nt: TGTGCCAGCTCACCACAAGCCGGGACGGGGAACACTGAAGCTTTCTTT; CDR3aa: CASSPQAGTGNTEAFF
v_gene: TRBV18; j_gene: TRBJ2-7; abundance: NA; d_gene: TRBD2; CDR3nt: TGTGCCAGCTCACCAGGGAGCGGGAGGGTCTACGAGCAGTACTTC; CDR3aa: CASSPGSGRVYEQYF
v_gene: TRBV28; j_gene: TRBJ1-5; abundance: NA; d_gene: NA; CDR3nt: TGTGCCAGCAGCAGGGGACGGTATAGCAATCAGCCCCAGCATTTT; CDR3aa: CASSRGRYSNQPQHF
v_gene: TRBV19; j_gene: TRBJ1-1; abundance: NA; d_gene: TRBD1; CDR3nt: TGTGCCAGTAGTTCCCCCCGGGACAGGGGGCCGAGGATGAACACTGAAGCTTTCTTT; CDR3aa: CASSSPRDRGPRMNTEAFF
v_gene: TRBV30; j_gene: TRBJ2-4; abundance: NA; d_gene: NA; CDR3nt: TGTGCCTGGAGGTTTGGAGGGGGAGCCAAAAACATTCAGTACTTC; CDR3aa: CAWRFGGGAKNIQYF
v_gene: TRBV6-5; j_gene: TRBJ2-7; abundance: NA; d_gene: NA; CDR3nt: TGTGCCAGCAGTTCTCCTGTGACGTACGAGCAGTACTTC; CDR3aa: CASSSPVTYEQYF
v_gene: TRBV10-3; j_gene: TRBJ1-2; abundance: NA; d_gene: NA; CDR3nt: TGTGCCATCAGTGAGCAAGGGGAAGGCTACACCTTC; CDR3aa: CAISEQGEGYTF
v_gene: TRBV20-1; j_gene: TRBJ2-5; abundance: NA; d_gene: NA; CDR3nt: TGCAGTGCTAGTATCGGGAGTCCAGAGACCCAGTACTTC; CDR3aa: CSASIGSPETQYF
v_gene: TRBV7-2; j_gene: TRBJ2-7; abundance: NA; d_gene: TRBD1; CDR3nt: TGTGCCAGCAGCTCGGGACAGGGGGCTTTAGGCGAGCAGTACTTC; CDR3aa: CASSSGQGALGEQYF
v_gene: TRBV2; j_gene: TRBJ2-3; abundance: NA; d_gene: TRBD2; CDR3nt: TGTGCCAGCTCCGGGCGGGGGGGGCCTTCTAGCACAGATACGCAGTATTTT; CDR3aa: CASSGRGGPSSTDTQYF
v_gene: TRBV7-9; j_gene: TRBJ2-4; abundance: NA; d_gene: NA; CDR3nt: TGTGCCAGCAGCTTAGTGGCTCTTCGCTTAGGGGAAAAAAACATTCAGTACTTC; CDR3aa: CASSLVALRLGEKNIQYF
v_gene: TRBV2; j_gene: TRBJ2-1; abundance: few; d_gene: NA; CDR3nt: TGTGCCAGCAGAGAGCTTAGAACAAGGGGGAAGCAGTTCTTC; CDR3aa: CASRELRTRGKQFF
v_gene: TRBV20-1; j_gene: TRBJ2-1; abundance: NA; d_gene: NA; CDR3nt: TGCAGTGCTAGTATCACGGCAAGCGGGGAGCAGTTCTTC; CDR3aa: CSASITASGEQFF
v_gene: TRBV10-3; j_gene: TRBJ1-3; abundance: NA; d_gene: NA; CDR3nt: TGTGCCATCAGACCCGACAGGTCTGGAAACACCATATATTTT; CDR3aa: CAIRPDRSGNTIYF
v_gene: TRBV10-1; j_gene: TRBJ2-3; abundance: NA; d_gene: TRBD2; CDR3nt: TGCGCCAGCAGTGAGGAACTAGCGATCAACACAGATACGCAGTATTTT; CDR3aa: CASSEELAINTDTQYF
v_gene: TRBV5-1; j_gene: TRBJ2-3; abundance: NA; d_gene: NA; CDR3nt: TGCGCCAGCAGCCGACGGGCGGGGATGGGAGATACGCAGTATTTT; CDR3aa: CASSRRAGMGDTQYF
v_gene: TRBV5-5; j_gene: TRBJ2-5; abundance: NA; d_gene: NA; CDR3nt: TGTGCCAGCAGCTTGGTTACTTTCGTCGCGGCTCAAGAGACCCAGTACTTC; CDR3aa: CASSLVTFVAAQETQYF
v_gene: TRBV29-1; j_gene: TRBJ1-1; abundance: NA; d_gene: TRBD1; CDR3nt: TGCAGCGTGGACAGGGGTTGGGCCACTGAAGCTTTCTTT; CDR3aa: CSVDRGWATEAFF
v_gene: TRBV6-5; j_gene: TRBJ1-2; abundance: once; d_gene: NA; CDR3nt: TGTGCCAGCAGAGGCACCGCGCGGTTCTATGGCTACACCTTC; CDR3aa: CASRGTARFYGYTF
v_gene: TRBV6-1; j_gene: TRBJ2-7; abundance: NA; d_gene: TRBD2; CDR3nt: TGTGCCAGCACGCTAGCGGGAGCGGACTACGAGCAGTACTTC; CDR3aa: CASTLAGADYEQYF
v_gene: TRBV20-1; j_gene: TRBJ2-2; abundance: NA; d_gene: NA; CDR3nt: TGCAGTGCTCCAGAAACCGGGGAGCTGTTTTTT; CDR3aa: CSAPETGELFF
v_gene: TRBV19; j_gene: TRBJ1-2; abundance: NA; d_gene: NA; CDR3nt: TGTGCCAGTAGTATACCCCGGGACTTTGGCTACACCTTC; CDR3aa: CASSIPRDFGYTF
v_gene: TRBV2; j_gene: TRBJ1-5; abundance: NA; d_gene: NA; CDR3nt: TGTGCCAGCAGTGATACCAGGGGCGGAGGTCAGCCCCAGCATTTT; CDR3aa: CASSDTRGGGQPQHF
v_gene: TRBV10-2; j_gene: TRBJ1-2; abundance: NA; d_gene: NA; CDR3nt: TGCGCCAGCAGTGAGCTTATCAGGGGTCATGGCTACACCTTC; CDR3aa: CASSELIRGHGYTF
v_gene: TRBV6-6; j_gene: TRBJ1-4; abundance: NA; d_gene: NA; CDR3nt: TGTGCCAGCAGTTACACGGGAGGGGGGGAGCCTGAAAAACTGTTTTTT; CDR3aa: CASSYTGGGEPEKLFF
v_gene: TRBV5-5; j_gene: TRBJ1-6; abundance: once; d_gene: TRBD1; CDR3nt: TGTGCCAGCAGCTCGGACAGGCGCCTTTCACCCCTCCACTTT; CDR3aa: CASSSDRRLSPLHF
v_gene: TRBV29-1; j_gene: TRBJ2-1; abundance: NA; d_gene: NA; CDR3nt: TGCAGCGTTGAAGCTCTATCCTACAATGAGCAGTTCTTC; CDR3aa: CSVEALSYNEQFF
v_gene: TRBV28; j_gene: TRBJ1-2; abundance: NA; d_gene: NA; CDR3nt: TGTGCCAGCAGTTCCATTCGGCAGGGAGGTGGCTACACCTTC; CDR3aa: CASSSIRQGGGYTF
v_gene: TRBV9; j_gene: TRBJ2-2; abundance: NA; d_gene: NA; CDR3nt: TGTGCCAGCAGCGTAGAGATCCGCGGATCGAACACCGGGGAGCTGTTTTTT; CDR3aa: CASSVEIRGSNTGELFF
v_gene: TRBV11-3; j_gene: TRBJ2-2; abundance: NA; d_gene: NA; CDR3nt: TGTGCCAGCAGTCCGAGTCGGGGAGCAAACACCGGGGAGCTGTTTTTT; CDR3aa: CASSPSRGANTGELFF
v_gene: TRBV11-3; j_gene: TRBJ1-2; abundance: NA; d_gene: NA; CDR3nt: TGTGCCAGCAGCTTAGAAGAAGTAGACTATGGCTACACCTTC; CDR3aa: CASSLEEVDYGYTF
v_gene: TRBV2; j_gene: TRBJ2-1; abundance: NA; d_gene: NA; CDR3nt: TGTGCCAGCAGTGATTTGGGGACGCTTGCGGACAATGAGCAGTTCTTC; CDR3aa: CASSDLGTLADNEQFF
v_gene: TRBV6-5; j_gene: TRBJ1-6; abundance: NA; d_gene: NA; CDR3nt: TGTGCCAGCCCTCCCTACAGCTATAATTCACCCCTCCACTTT; CDR3aa: CASPPYSYNSPLHF
v_gene: TRBV9; j_gene: TRBJ2-5; abundance: NA; d_gene: TRBD2; CDR3nt: TGTGCCAGCAGCGCAGGGACTAGCGGGAGAGGCGAGACCCAGTACTTC; CDR3aa: CASSAGTSGRGETQYF
v_gene: TRBV6-6; j_gene: TRBJ2-5; abundance: NA; d_gene: NA; CDR3nt: TGTGCCAGCAGTTACAGGGGTTCAGGTCAGGAGACCCAGTACTTC; CDR3aa: CASSYRGSGQETQYF
v_gene: TRBV7-3; j_gene: TRBJ2-6; abundance: NA; d_gene: NA; CDR3nt: TGTGCCAGCAGCTTCACCTCGATCTCTGGGGCCAACGTCCTGACTTTC; CDR3aa: CASSFTSISGANVLTF
v_gene: TRBV12-3/TRBV12-4; j_gene: TRBJ2-7; abundance: NA; d_gene: NA; CDR3nt: TGTGCCAGCAGTTTTGGCAGCTACTACGAGCAGTACTTC; CDR3aa: CASSFGSYYEQYF
v_gene: TRBV5-1; j_gene: TRBJ1-1; abundance: once; d_gene: NA; CDR3nt: TGCGCCAGCAGCTCCGGAGCGGGGACCGAAGCTTTCTTT; CDR3aa: CASSSGAGTEAFF
v_gene: TRBV28; j_gene: TRBJ1-5; abundance: NA; d_gene: NA; CDR3nt: TGTGCCAGCAGTTTATCGGGGTCAGTGCAGCCCCAGCATTTT; CDR3aa: CASSLSGSVQPQHF
v_gene: TRBV3-1/TRBV3-2; j_gene: TRBJ1-6; abundance: few; d_gene: TRBD1; CDR3nt: TGTGCCAGCAGCCAAGTTAGGGAGCAGGGACAGTCACCCCTCCACTTT; CDR3aa: CASSQVREQGQSPLHF
v_gene: TRBV20-1; j_gene: TRBJ2-5; abundance: NA; d_gene: TRBD2; CDR3nt: TGCAGTGCTAGTCTTACGGCGGGGGGAGAGACCCAGTACTTC; CDR3aa: CSASLTAGGETQYF